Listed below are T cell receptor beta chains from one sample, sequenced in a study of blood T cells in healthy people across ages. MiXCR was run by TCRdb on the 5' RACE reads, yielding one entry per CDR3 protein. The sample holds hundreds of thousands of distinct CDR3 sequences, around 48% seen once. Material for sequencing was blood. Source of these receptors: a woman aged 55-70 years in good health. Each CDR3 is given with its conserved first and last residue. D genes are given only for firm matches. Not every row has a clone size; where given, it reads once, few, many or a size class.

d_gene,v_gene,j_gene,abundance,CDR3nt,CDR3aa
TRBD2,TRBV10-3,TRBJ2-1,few,TGTGCCATCAGCCGCGGGACTAGCGGGAGCAATGAGCAGTTCTTC,CAISRGTSGSNEQFF
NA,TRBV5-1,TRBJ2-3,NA,TGCGCCAGCAGCGTTAACAGCTGGGATACGCAGTATTTT,CASSVNSWDTQYF
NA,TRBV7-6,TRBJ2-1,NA,TGTGCCAGCAGCTACTGGGCCCGCTCGGAGTACAATGAGCAGGTCTTC,CASSYWARSEYNEQVF
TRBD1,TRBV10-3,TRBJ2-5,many,TGTGCCATCAGTGAAAATCCCGGGACAGGGGGCAGCGAGACCCAGTACTTC,CAISENPGTGGSETQYF
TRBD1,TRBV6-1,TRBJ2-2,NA,TGTGCCAGCAGGCCTATGGGGGGACAGGGGCAAAGGCTGTTTTTT,CASRPMGGQGQRLFF
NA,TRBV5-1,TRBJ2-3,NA,TGCGCCAGCAGCTTGGGAGTGGGGCCAGATATCACAGATACGCAGTATTTT,CASSLGVGPDITDTQYF
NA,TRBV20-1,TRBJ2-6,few,TGCAGTGGTTCGAACCGGGACCGGTCTGGGGCCAACGTCCTGACTTTC,CSGSNRDRSGANVLTF
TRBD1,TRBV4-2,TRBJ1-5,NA,TGTGCCAGCAGCCAGGTTGACAGGGGTCAGCCCCAGCATTTT,CASSQVDRGQPQHF
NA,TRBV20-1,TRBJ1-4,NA,TGCAGTGCAGGATTGCAAGAAAAACTGTTTTTT,CSAGLQEKLFF
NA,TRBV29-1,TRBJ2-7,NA,TGCAGCGTTGGAGAACCCTCCTACGAGCAGTACTTC,CSVGEPSYEQYF
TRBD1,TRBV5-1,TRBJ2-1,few,TGCGCCAGCAGCTTGGCCGTAACAGGGGTTGATGAGCAGTTCTTC,CASSLAVTGVDEQFF
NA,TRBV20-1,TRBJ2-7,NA,TGCAGTGCTCCGATGGGGCAGGGGATCTACGAGCAGTACTTC,CSAPMGQGIYEQYF
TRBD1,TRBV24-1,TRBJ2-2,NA,TGTGCCACCAGTGACCCCCCCGGGACAGGGCAAAACACCGGGGAGCTGTTTTTT,CATSDPPGTGQNTGELFF
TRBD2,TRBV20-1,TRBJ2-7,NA,TGCAGTGCTCAGCTCCGGACTAGCGGGAGCTACTACGAGCAGTACTTC,CSAQLRTSGSYYEQYF
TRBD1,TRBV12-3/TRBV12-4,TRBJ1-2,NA,TGTGCCAGCAGCTCCCGGGGACAGGGCGACCCCCTCTATGGCTACACCTTC,CASSSRGQGDPLYGYTF
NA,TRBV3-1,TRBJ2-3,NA,TGTGCCAGCAGCCAAAGGACGGGCACAGATACGCAGTATTTT,CASSQRTGTDTQYF
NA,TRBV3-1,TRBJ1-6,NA,TGTGCCAGCAGCCGGAGCGGATGGGATTCACCCCTCCACTTT,CASSRSGWDSPLHF
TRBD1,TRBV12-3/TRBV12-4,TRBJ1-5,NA,TGTGCCAGCAGTCGACAGGGCACAAATCAGCCCCAGCATTTT,CASSRQGTNQPQHF
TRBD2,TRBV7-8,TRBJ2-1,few,TGTGCCAGCAGCTTGACTAGCAGACACAATGAGCAGTTCTTC,CASSLTSRHNEQFF
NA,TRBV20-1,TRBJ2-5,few,TGCAGTGCTAGAGATCTGGTCGCGAGGACCCAGTACTTC,CSARDLVARTQYF
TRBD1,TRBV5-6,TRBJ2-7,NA,TGTGCCAGCAGCCCGGACAGGACGACCCATTACGAGCAGTACTTC,CASSPDRTTHYEQYF
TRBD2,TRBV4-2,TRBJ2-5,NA,TGTGCCAGCAGCCATACCGCCAGCGGGAAGGAGACCCAGTACTTC,CASSHTASGKETQYF
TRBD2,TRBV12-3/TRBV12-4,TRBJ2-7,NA,TGTGCCAGCATGGGGGGGAGCTCCTACGAGCAGTACTTC,CASMGGSSYEQYF
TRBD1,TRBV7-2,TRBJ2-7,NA,TGTGCCAGCAGCTCCCGACAGGGGGCAGGAGAGCAGTACTTC,CASSSRQGAGEQYF
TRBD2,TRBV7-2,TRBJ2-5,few,TGTGCCAGCACCCGACCCTCCGGGACTAGCGGAACAAATGAGCAGTACTTC,CASTRPSGTSGTNEQYF
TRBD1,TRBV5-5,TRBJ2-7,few,TGTGCCAGCAGCTTGGAGTCGGGACAGGGGTACGAGCAGTACTTC,CASSLESGQGYEQYF
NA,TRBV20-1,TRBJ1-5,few,TGCAGTGCTAGACGGACAGTAGGTTATCAGCCCCAGCATTTT,CSARRTVGYQPQHF
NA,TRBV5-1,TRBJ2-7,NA,TGCGCCAGCAGCTTGAGAGGGTTGGGAGGAGAGTACTTC,CASSLRGLGGEYF
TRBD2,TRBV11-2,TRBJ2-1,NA,TGTGCCAGCAGCTTAAGTCCTCCTAGCGGCCGATATAGTAGCTCCTACAATGAGCAGTTCTTC,CASSLSPPSGRYSSSYNEQFF
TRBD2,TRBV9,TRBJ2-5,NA,TGTGCCAGCGTTCGGGGACTAGCGGATCGTGAGCAGTACTTC,CASVRGLADREQYF
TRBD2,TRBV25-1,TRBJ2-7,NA,TGTGCCAGCAGTGACAGACTAGCGGGAGCTAGATACGAGCAGTACTTC,CASSDRLAGARYEQYF
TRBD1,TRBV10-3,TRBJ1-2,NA,TGTGCCATCAGCATGACAGGGGATGGCTACACCTTC,CAISMTGDGYTF
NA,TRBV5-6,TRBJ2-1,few,TGTGCCAGCAGCTTGCGGGCGACTAGGGATGAGCAGTTCTTC,CASSLRATRDEQFF
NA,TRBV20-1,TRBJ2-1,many,TGCAGTGCTTATCTAGCGCGCCTCTACAATGAGCAGTTCTTC,CSAYLARLYNEQFF
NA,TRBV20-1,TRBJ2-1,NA,TGCAGTGCTAGATTCCACCCCAGGGAGTTCTTC,CSARFHPREFF
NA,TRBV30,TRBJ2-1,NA,TGTGCCTGCCGGACACCTGAGCAGTTCTTC,CACRTPEQFF
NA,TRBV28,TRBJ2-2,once,TGTGCCGGCAGGGAAGGGGGGAACACCGGGGAGCTGTTTTTT,CAGREGGNTGELFF
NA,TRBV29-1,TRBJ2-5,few,TGCAGCGTTTGGACCACTCAGGAACAGACCCAGTACTTC,CSVWTTQEQTQYF
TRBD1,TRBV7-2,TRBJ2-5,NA,TGTGCCAGCAGCTTCCCGTACGGACAGGGGAGCCCAGAGACCCAGTACTTC,CASSFPYGQGSPETQYF
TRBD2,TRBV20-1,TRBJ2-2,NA,TGCAGTGCCGGGGGGGCCGGGGAGCTGTTTTTT,CSAGGAGELFF
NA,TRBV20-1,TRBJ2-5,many,TGCAGTGCTAGCGGGTTCGGCTACCTTCAAGAGACCCAGTACTTC,CSASGFGYLQETQYF
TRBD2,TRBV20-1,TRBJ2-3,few,TGCAGTGCTATACTAGCGGGAGATACGCAGTATTTT,CSAILAGDTQYF
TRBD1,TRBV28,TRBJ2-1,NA,TGTGCCAGCAGCCGATTCGGACAGGGCTATGAGCAGTTCTTC,CASSRFGQGYEQFF
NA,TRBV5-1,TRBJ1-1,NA,TGCGCCAGCAGCCCGGTTATCGGACGGATGAACACTGAAGCTTTCTTT,CASSPVIGRMNTEAFF
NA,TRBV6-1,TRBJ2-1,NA,TGTGCCAGCATGGCGGGACAGCCGTACAATGAGCAGTTCTTC,CASMAGQPYNEQFF
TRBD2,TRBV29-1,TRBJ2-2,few,TGCAGCGTTGGGGGACTAGCGGGAGCGGCCGGGGAGCTGTTTTTT,CSVGGLAGAAGELFF
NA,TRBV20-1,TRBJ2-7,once,TGCAGTGCTAGAGATGCGGGGAGCTCCTACAATGAGCAGTACTTC,CSARDAGSSYNEQYF
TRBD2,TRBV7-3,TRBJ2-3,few,TGTGCCAGCAGCTCAGGGACTAGCGGGATTGCAGATACGCAGTATTTT,CASSSGTSGIADTQYF
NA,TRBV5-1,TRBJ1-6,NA,TGCGCCAGCAGCTATTATCAACTTCCCAATTCACCCCTCCACTTT,CASSYYQLPNSPLHF
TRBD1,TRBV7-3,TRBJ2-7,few,TGTGCCAGCAGCCCACCGACAGGGGATTCCTACGAGCAGTACTTC,CASSPPTGDSYEQYF
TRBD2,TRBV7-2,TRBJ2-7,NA,TGTGCCAGCAGCGTAGGACTAGCGGTCAATGAGCAGTACTTC,CASSVGLAVNEQYF
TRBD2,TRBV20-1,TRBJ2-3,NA,TGCAGTGCTAGAGTTACTAGCGGGAGAATGGGAGATACGCAGTATTTT,CSARVTSGRMGDTQYF
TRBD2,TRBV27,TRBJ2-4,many,TGTGCCAGCAGTCCACTGGCCAGCGGGGTCAAAAACATTCAGTACTTC,CASSPLASGVKNIQYF
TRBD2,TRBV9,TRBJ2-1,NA,TGTGCCAGCAGCCAGGGACTAGCGGATTACAATGAGCAGTTCTTC,CASSQGLADYNEQFF
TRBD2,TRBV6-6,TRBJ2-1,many,TGTGCCAGCAGTTCTCCGGGACTAGCGTCTTACAATGAGCAGTTCTTC,CASSSPGLASYNEQFF
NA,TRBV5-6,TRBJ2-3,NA,TGTGCCAGCAGCTGGCTTAGGGGGAGCGGCACAGATACGCAGTATTTT,CASSWLRGSGTDTQYF
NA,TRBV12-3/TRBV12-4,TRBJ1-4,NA,TGTGCCAGCAGCACGGGGACCGCAACTAATGAAAAACTGTTTTTT,CASSTGTATNEKLFF
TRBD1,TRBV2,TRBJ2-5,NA,TGTGCCAGCAGTGAACAGGGGGCAAGGGAGACCCAGTACTTC,CASSEQGARETQYF
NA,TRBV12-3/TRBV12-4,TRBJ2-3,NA,TGTGCCAGCAGTCCACCCAGCCGAAGTGCAGATACGCAGTATTTT,CASSPPSRSADTQYF
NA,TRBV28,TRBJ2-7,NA,TGTGCCAGCAGTTCCGGGCCTCGGGACGCCCCTCGGCAGTACTTC,CASSSGPRDAPRQYF